These 30 T cell receptor beta chains were all obtained from the same sample, sequenced in a study of technical replicates of blood from a handful of donors. The method was immunoSEQ multiplex PCR; TCRdb's version includes in-frame clones alone and lacks a portion of them. The sample holds about 80,000 clones, 94% seen once. Sample: T cells isolated from PBMCs. These receptors came from a human donor in good health.

This clone was seen just once. This chain links TRBV10-3 with TRBJ1-3; 9 bases fit TRBD1. Germline V gives CDR1 ENHRY, CDR2 SYGVKD. V was clipped by 11 bases and J by 0 bases; unmatched bases: 8. CDR3 length: 15 amino acids. The CDR3 is CAALRTGVSGNTIYF. The CDR3 DNA reads as TGTGCCGCCCTCCGGACAGGGGTCTCTGGAAACACCATATATTTT.

CDR3 in amino acids: CASSLLGQTNEKLFF. The CDR3, as DNA: TGTGCCAGCAGTTTATTGGGGCAGACTAATGAAAAACTGTTTTTT. The chain recombines TRBV27 with TRBJ1-4; a weak D match, TRBD1 (5 bases). The V and J ends lost 1 base and 2 bases respectively, with 8 bases between them. CDR1 is MNHEY, CDR2 SMNVEV, per germline (reference sequence). There are 15 residues in the CDR3.

V is TRBV27 and J is TRBJ1-5; no firm D call. The V end was cut by 6 bases, the J end by 2 bases, with 11 bases between. CDR1 is MNHEY and CDR2 is SMNVEV in the germline V gene (reference sequence). The CDR3 is 14 amino acids. The DNA for the CDR3 is TGTGCCAGCAGGAGTCTCGGGGGCAATCAGCCCCAGCATTTT. Its protein is CASRSLGGNQPQHF.

This chain uses TRBV5-1 with TRBJ2-2; 16 bases line up with TRBD2. Trimming cost V 3 bases and J 3 bases; bases outside gene matches: 2. Per germline, CDR1 SGHRS and CDR2 YFSETQ. The CDR3 is made up of 17 amino acids. CDR3 in amino acids: CASSWGLAGGDTGELFF. The DNA for the CDR3 is TGCGCCAGCAGCTGGGGACTAGCGGGAGGGGACACCGGGGAGCTGTTTTTT.

This rearrangement joins TRBV2 to TRBJ1-3; 7 bases align to TRBD1. V lost 0 bases, J lost 0 bases, and 8 bases stayed unmatched. Per the germline V gene, CDR1 is SNHLY and CDR2 is FYNNEI. The CDR3 length is 18 residues. The DNA for the CDR3 is TGTGCCAGCAGTGAAGCGCCAACAGGGGACAGCTCTGGAAACACCATATATTTT. Protein sequence: CASSEAPTGDSSGNTIYF.

The J gene is TRBJ2-1, the V gene TRBV7-6; D is unresolved. V lost 5 bases to trimming and J lost 0 bases, with 5 bases between them. This CDR3 has 13 residues. Germline-derived CDR1 and CDR2 are SGHVS and FNYEAQ. Written as DNA, the CDR3 is TGTGCCAGCAGCCTCCCCTCCTACAATGAGCAGTTCTTC. The encoded protein is CASSLPSYNEQFF.

This chain connects TRBV27 to TRBJ2-5; D possibly corresponds to TRBD2 (5 bases). Germline loops: CDR1 MNHEY, CDR2 SMNVEV (reference sequence). Trimming took 4 bases from V and 12 from J, leaving 21 bases between them. The CDR3 extends over 14 amino acids. The CDR3 region has the DNA TGTGCCAGCAGTTACACAGCCGGGGATTTAAAAAAGTACTTC. This translates into CASSYTAGDLKKYF.

The chain employs TRBV5-8 and TRBJ2-7; no firm D call. The germline V and J ends were trimmed by 5 bases and 0 bases, with 6 bases remaining between them. The germline CDR1 and CDR2 sequences are SGHTS and YDEGEE. The CDR3 is 12 residues long. The CDR3 sequence is CASRPSSYEQYF. CDR3 bases: TGTGCCAGCAGGCCCAGCTCCTACGAGCAGTACTTC.

The chain couples TRBV7-8 to TRBJ1-1; TRBD1 aligns across 9 bases. This CDR3 contains 15 residues. From germline, CDR1 is SGHVS and CDR2 FQNEAQ. The V segment lost 5 bases and the J segment 2 bases; nucleotides outside the gene matches: 6. For the CDR3, the DNA is TGTGCCAGCAGCGCATACAGGGGGCGAAACACTGAAGCTTTCTTT. Encoded protein: CASSAYRGRNTEAFF.

Comment on this clone: Other DNA sequences within the sample encode an identical CDR3. The genes are TRBV19 and TRBJ2-7; the match to TRBD1 covers 8 bases. Trimming removed 6 bases from V and 3 bases from J; junction bases left unmatched: 1. The CDR3 runs to 12 residues. The germline gives CDR1 LNHDA, CDR2 SQIVND (reference sequence). In nucleotides, the CDR3 is TGTGCCAGTAGGGACAGGGACTACGAGCAGTACTTC. This translates into CASRDRDYEQYF. The full variable domain, rest sourced from reference TRBV19 and TRBJ2-7, is DGGITQSPKYLFRKEGQNVTLSCEQNLNHDAMYWYRQDPGQGLRLIYYSQIVNDFQKGDIAEGYSVSREKKESFPLTVTSAQKNPTAFYLCASRDRDYEQYFGPGTRLTVT.

The J gene is TRBJ2-3, the V gene TRBV6-5; the D gene is possibly TRBD2 (6 bases). Germline V CDR1 and CDR2: MNHEY, SVGAGI. The CDR3 length is 14 residues. With 4 bases removed from V and 2 bases from J, the gap between germline ends came to 10 bases. The CDR3 sequence: CASSSEGHTDTQYF. CDR3 nucleotide sequence: TGTGCCAGCAGTTCGGAGGGGCACACAGATACGCAGTATTTT.

The rearrangement links TRBV6-1 to TRBJ1-1; 11 nucleotides line up with TRBD1. V lost 8 bases and J lost 6; bases outside the gene matches: 2. The CDR3 totals 12 residues. CDR1 MNHNS and CDR2 SASEGT come from the germline V gene. Here the CDR3 reads CASGQGASEAFF. CDR3 sequence (DNA): TGTGCCAGCGGACAGGGGGCCTCTGAAGCTTTCTTT.

This clone occurred once. The genes are TRBV4-3 and TRBJ2-7; D not resolved. The CDR3 covers 15 residues. The V end was cut by 0 bases, the J end by 2 bases, with 11 bases between. Germline assignment: CDR1 LGHNA and CDR2 YSLEER. For the CDR3, the DNA is TGCGCCAGCAGCCAAGACGCGACTCCAGCCTACGAGCAGTACTTC. This translates into CASSQDATPAYEQYF.

This chain joins TRBV4-1 and TRBJ2-1, with TRBD2 identical over 7 bases. The V and J ends lost 0 bases and 7 bases, in that order; junction bases with no gene match: 6. The length of the CDR3 is 15 residues. CDR1 is MGHRA and CDR2 is YSYEKL in the germline V gene. CDR3 nucleotides: TGCGCCAGCAGCCAAGACCTAGCGGTTTTTAATGAGCAGTTCTTC. Translation gives CASSQDLAVFNEQFF.

The chain carries TRBV7-3 and TRBJ2-6; TRBD2 matches at 13 bases. This CDR3 is 22 amino acids long. Germline V gene sequence: CDR1 SGHTA, CDR2 FQGTGA. The V segment lost 1 base and the J segment 0 bases; nucleotides outside the gene matches: 12. CDR3 DNA sequence: TGTGCCAGCAGCTTAAAACGGACTAGCGGGAGTAACGCTGGCTCTGGGGCCAACGTCCTGACTTTC. It specifies CASSLKRTSGSNAGSGANVLTF.

The gene calls are TRBV7-2 and TRBJ2-5, with 7 bases lining up with TRBD2. Trimming removed 5 bases from V and 1 base from J; junction bases left unmatched: 4. Germline values: CDR1 SGHTA, CDR2 FQGNSA. The length of the CDR3 is 14 residues. The CDR3 nucleotides read TGTGCCAGCAGCCCAGCGGGACTCCAAGAGACCCAGTACTTC. This translates into CASSPAGLQETQYF. Using reference TRBV7-2 and TRBJ2-5 for the parts outside the CDR3, the full variable domain is GAGVSQSPSNKVTEKGKDVELRCDPISGHTALYWYRQSLGQGLEFLIYFQGNSAPDKSGLPSDRFSAERTGGSVSTLTIQRTQQEDSAVYLCASSPAGLQETQYFGPGTRLLVL.

V and J are TRBV4-3 and TRBJ1-1; 7 bases align to TRBD1. V lost 2 bases to trimming and J lost 5 bases; unmatched junction nucleotides: 8. The V gene's germline CDR1 is LGHNA and CDR2 YSLEER. There are 15 residues in the CDR3. The CDR3 loop reads CASSQYRGQGTEAFF. CDR3 sequence (DNA): TGCGCCAGCAGCCAATACAGGGGTCAAGGGACTGAAGCTTTCTTT.

The chain is built from TRBV6-1 and TRBJ2-1; D is unresolved. V lost 2 bases, J lost 5 bases, and 10 bases lay in between. The germline CDR1 and CDR2 sequences are MNHNS and SASEGT. CDR3 length equals 14 residues. CDR3 nucleotide sequence: TGTGCCAGCAGTGAATACGGAGCGAACAATGAGCAGTTCTTC. It specifies CASSEYGANNEQFF.

This chain uses TRBV5-8 with TRBJ2-1, with D unresolved. The CDR3 is 15 amino acids. Trimming removed 3 bases from V and 0 bases from J, with 10 bases in between. Germline CDR1 is SGHTS and CDR2 is YDEGEE. This CDR3 reads CASSSPTGSYNEQFF. DNA for the CDR3: TGTGCCAGCAGCTCTCCGACTGGCTCCTACAATGAGCAGTTCTTC.

The J gene is TRBJ2-7, the V gene TRBV7-8; D is unclear. There are 13 residues in the CDR3. The germline V and J ends were trimmed by 3 bases and 3 bases, with 9 bases remaining between them. Germline-derived CDR1 and CDR2 are SGHVS and FQNEAQ. CDR3 loop: CASSFTTGYEQYF. CDR3 DNA: TGTGCCAGCAGCTTCACCACCGGCTACGAGCAGTACTTC.

The rearrangement links TRBV10-2 to TRBJ2-2; 9 nucleotides agree with TRBD2. Germline V gene sequence: CDR1 WSHSY, CDR2 SAAADI. This CDR3 is 14 amino acids long. J lost 7 bases, V lost 7 bases, and 7 bases had no gene match. This chain's CDR3 is CASTLAGVNGELFF. The CDR3 DNA follows: TGCGCCAGCACCTTAGCGGGAGTAAACGGGGAGCTGTTTTTT.

The chain recombines TRBV6-5 with TRBJ1-3; TRBD1 matches at 9 bases. The CDR3 is 15 amino acids. V dropped 6 bases and J dropped 4; count of bases not matched to a gene: 7. CDR1 MNHEY and CDR2 SVGAGI come from the germline V gene. The CDR3 sequence is CASRLGQGTGNTIYF. CDR3 sequence (DNA): TGTGCCAGCAGGCTCGGACAGGGGACCGGAAACACCATATATTTT.

The chain has TRBV19 and TRBJ2-1; 14 bases map to TRBD2. With 6 bases clipped from V and 7 bases from J, the junction kept 8 bases outside the gene matches. The V gene's germline CDR1 is LNHDA and CDR2 SQIVND (reference sequence). The CDR3 length is 16 residues. The CDR3 coding sequence is TGTGCCAGTAGAGGACTAGCGGGAGGTTTAGCAAATGAGCAGTTCTTC. Translation gives CASRGLAGGLANEQFF.

The chain is built from TRBV29-1 and TRBJ2-2; perhaps TRBD2 as D (6 bases). This CDR3 has 13 residues. Deletions cut 4 bases from V and 2 bases from J, with 8 bases between. Germline values: CDR1 SQVTM, CDR2 ANQGSEA. The DNA of the CDR3 is TGCAGCGTTGGGGGAGGTAACACCGGGGAGCTGTTTTTT. Its translation: CSVGGGNTGELFF.

This clone was found once. The chain joins TRBV27 to TRBJ2-5; unclear D gene. The germline V gene has CDR1 MNHEY and CDR2 SMNVEV (reference sequence). The V end was cut by 2 bases, the J end by 4 bases, with 8 bases between. The length of the CDR3 is 13 residues. Written as DNA, the CDR3 is TGTGCCAGCAGTTTAAACTTAGCAGAGACCCAGTACTTC. It translates to CASSLNLAETQYF.

The gene calls are TRBV5-1 and TRBJ2-1, with D maybe TRBD2 (7 bases). Germline V lookup: CDR1 SGHRS, CDR2 YFSETQ. CDR3 size: 15 residues. V gave up 0 bases and J gave up 8 bases, with 15 bases separating them. The chain's CDR3 is CASSLVMREGDEQFF. The CDR3 coding sequence is TGCGCCAGCAGCTTGGTTATGAGGGAGGGGGATGAGCAGTTCTTC.

The DNA of the CDR3 is TGCAGCGCGGGACCTGACAGGGCCACCTACGAGCAGTACTTC. Encoded protein: CSAGPDRATYEQYF. The chain joins TRBV29-1 to TRBJ2-7; 7 bases match TRBD1. Germline lookup yields CDR1 SQVTM and CDR2 ANQGSEA. Trimming cost V 7 bases and J 2 bases; bases outside gene matches: 11. This CDR3 contains 14 residues.

V gene TRBV7-8 combines with J gene TRBJ1-2; no definite D call. The germline V and J ends were trimmed by 1 base and 1 base, with 19 bases remaining between them. The CDR3 runs 18 residues. Per germline, CDR1 SGHVS and CDR2 FQNEAQ. Written as DNA, the CDR3 is TGTGCCAGCAGCTTAGTGCGGTCTCTGTATTCCAATAACTATGGCTACACCTTC. Its protein product is CASSLVRSLYSNNYGYTF. The full variable domain, completed using reference TRBV7-8 and TRBJ1-2, is GAGVSQSPRYKVAKRGQDVALRCDPISGHVSLFWYQQALGQGPEFLTYFQNEAQLDKSGLPSDRFFAERPEGSVSTLKIQRTQQEDSAVYLCASSLVRSLYSNNYGYTFGSGTRLTVV.

This chain connects TRBV13 to TRBJ2-1; TRBD2 aligns across 7 bases. This CDR3 contains 16 residues. The V gene end was trimmed by 7 bases and the J gene end by 1 base; junction bases not matched to a gene: 10. Per the germline V gene, CDR1 is PRHDT and CDR2 is FYEKMQ (reference sequence). The chain's CDR3 is CASNLGPAGSYNEQFF. The CDR3 DNA follows: TGTGCCAGCAACCTTGGTCCAGCGGGATCCTACAATGAGCAGTTCTTC. The full variable domain, its missing parts supplied by reference TRBV13 and TRBJ2-1, is AAGVIQSPRHLIKEKRETATLKCYPIPRHDTVYWYQQGPGQDPQFLISFYEKMQSDKGSIPDRFSAQQFSDYHSELNMSSLELGDSALYFCASNLGPAGSYNEQFFGPGTRLTVL.

V is TRBV4-3 and J is TRBJ2-7; 8 bases map to TRBD2. CDR1 LGHNA and CDR2 YSLEER come from the germline V gene. J gave up 6 bases and V 0 bases, and 1 base lay outside the gene matches. This CDR3 region has 13 residues. Written as DNA, the CDR3 is TGCGCCAGCAGCCAAGAAGCGGGGGTCGAGCAGTACTTC. Protein product: CASSQEAGVEQYF.